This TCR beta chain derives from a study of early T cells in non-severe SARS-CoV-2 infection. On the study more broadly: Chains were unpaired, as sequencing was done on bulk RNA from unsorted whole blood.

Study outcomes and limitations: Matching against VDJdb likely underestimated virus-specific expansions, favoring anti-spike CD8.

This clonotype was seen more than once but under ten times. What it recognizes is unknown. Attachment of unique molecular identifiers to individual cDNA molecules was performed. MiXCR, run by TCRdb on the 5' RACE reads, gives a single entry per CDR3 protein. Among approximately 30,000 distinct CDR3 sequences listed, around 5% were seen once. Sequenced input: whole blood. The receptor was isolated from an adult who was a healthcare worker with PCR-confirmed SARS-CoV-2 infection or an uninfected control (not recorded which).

The CDR3: CASSLAYHSGNEQFF. DNA for the CDR3: TGTGCCAGCAGCTTAGCCTACCACTCTGGCAATGAGCAGTTCTTC. This chain links TRBV11-2 with TRBJ2-1, with D unresolved. The ends were cut back, 1 base at V and 6 bases at J, with 13 bases in the middle. The CDR3 extends over 15 amino acids. The germline V gene has CDR1 SGHAT and CDR2 FQNNGV.